These 31 T cell receptor beta chains were sequenced from one sample in a study of OX40 agonist ivuxolimab in advanced cancers. The repertoire was sequenced with immunoSEQ multiplex PCR; TCRdb's copy has only in-frame clones and lacks some. The sample shows 69,000 or so clones, approximately 82% of them seen only once. The sample in question was CD4+ or CD8+ T cells sorted from blood, obtained in a trial of the OX40 agonist ivuxolimab. The receptors were sampled from an adult with an advanced solid tumor such as melanoma, head and neck, liver or kidney cancer.

V is TRBV30 and J is TRBJ2-3, with 9 bases aligning to TRBD2. V lost 4 bases and J lost 6; bases outside the gene matches: 5. From germline, CDR1 is GTSNPN and CDR2 SVGIG (reference sequence). The length of the CDR3 is 13 residues. CDR3: CAWTLSGGDTQYF. In nucleotides, the CDR3 is TGTGCCTGGACCCTCAGCGGGGGGGATACGCAGTATTTT.

This clone is a singleton in its sample. This sequence joins TRBV28 and TRBJ1-2, with TRBD1 matching over 8 bases. The ends lost 2 bases at V and 3 bases at J; junction bases unmatched: 14. The CDR3 contains 18 residues. Germline V gives CDR1 MDHEN, CDR2 SYDVKM. This chain's CDR3 is CASSLMEGRGRQDYGYTF. The CDR3 nucleotides read TGTGCCAGCAGTTTAATGGAGGGCAGGGGGCGCCAGGACTATGGCTACACCTTC.

This clone was found once. The V gene is TRBV9, the J gene TRBJ2-2; TRBD2 agrees at 7 bases. J was trimmed by 6 bases and V by 1 base; bases with no gene match: 6. Germline V gene sequence: CDR1 SGDLS, CDR2 YYNGEE. The CDR3 runs 15 residues. The DNA for the CDR3 is TGTGCCAGCAGCGTACCCTGGGGAGGGGCCGGGGAGCTGTTTTTT. Translated, it gives CASSVPWGGAGELFF.

Regarding this clone: Other DNA sequences within the sample encode an identical CDR3. This sequence joins TRBV7-6 and TRBJ1-2, with 7 bases fitting TRBD1. Trimming took 1 base from V and 2 from J; bases not matched to a gene: 1. The germline gives CDR1 SGHVS, CDR2 FNYEAQ. The CDR3 runs to 14 residues. The CDR3 here is CASSLGQGNYGYTF. The CDR3 DNA follows: TGTGCCAGCAGCTTAGGACAGGGCAACTATGGCTACACCTTC.

This clone showed up just once. The chain links TRBV10-3 to TRBJ2-2; a possible D gene is TRBD2 (6 bases). V was pared by 4 bases and J by 2 bases, with 11 bases between. Germline-derived CDR1 and CDR2 are ENHRY and SYGVKD. CDR3 size: 15 residues. This CDR3 is CAISGGLPNTGELFF. For the CDR3, the DNA is TGTGCCATCAGTGGGGGACTGCCCAACACCGGGGAGCTGTTTTTT.

The J gene is TRBJ2-1, the V gene TRBV4-2, with D unresolved. Between the trimmed V and J ends, which lost 0 bases and 7 bases, there was a span of 4 bases. This CDR3 comprises 12 residues. CDR1 LGHNA and CDR2 YNFKEQ come from the germline V gene. The CDR3 sequence is CASSQDRNEQFF. The DNA for the CDR3 is TGTGCCAGCAGCCAAGATAGGAATGAGCAGTTCTTC.

The chain combines TRBV2 with TRBJ2-1; TRBD1 matches at 8 bases. V was pared by 8 bases and J by 8 bases, with 17 bases of the junction left unmatched. The CDR3 length is 16 residues. Germline V gene data show CDR1 as SNHLY and CDR2 as FYNNEI. The CDR3: CASSNQGALGNDEQFF. Here the CDR3 DNA reads TGTGCCAGCTCGAACCAGGGGGCCCTTGGAAATGATGAGCAGTTCTTC.

The chain combines TRBV4-1 with TRBJ1-3; D ambiguous. Germline V lookup: CDR1 MGHRA, CDR2 YSYEKL. Trimming left V 1 base short and J 2 bases short, with 3 bases between. The CDR3 runs 13 residues. The CDR3 DNA reads TGCGCCAGCAGCCAAGGTGCTGGAAACACCATATATTTT. This encodes CASSQGAGNTIYF.

This sequence joins TRBV28 and TRBJ2-3; tentatively, D is TRBD1 or TRBD2 (7 bases each). CDR1 and CDR2 (germline): MDHEN, SYDVKM. This CDR3 has 15 amino acids. The ends were cut back, 7 bases at V and 1 base at J, with 15 bases in the middle. In DNA, the CDR3 is TGTGCCAGCATGGGGCAGGGGGGGGGCACAGATACGCAGTATTTT. It codes for CASMGQGGGTDTQYF. The entire variable domain, with the rest obtained from reference TRBV28 and TRBJ2-3, is as follows: DVKVTQSSRYLVKRTGEKVFLECVQDMDHENMFWYRQDPGLGLRLIYFSYDVKMKEKGDIPEGYSVSREKKERFSLILESASTNQTSMYLCASMGQGGGTDTQYFGPGTRLTVL.

The chain joins TRBV2 to TRBJ2-7; no clear D. CDR3 length: 14 amino acids. Germline values: CDR1 SNHLY, CDR2 FYNNEI. Trimming took 6 bases from V and 5 from J, leaving 17 bases between them. This CDR3 reads CASSDLRRSDEQYV. Written as DNA, the CDR3 is TGTGCCAGCAGCGACCTCCGCCGGTCTGACGAGCAGTACGTC.

The chain carries TRBV5-1 and TRBJ1-1; the match to TRBD1 covers 7 bases. V dropped 4 bases and J dropped 2; count of bases not matched to a gene: 2. The CDR3 is 13 residues long. The V gene's germline CDR1 is SGHRS and CDR2 YFSETQ. The CDR3 DNA reads as TGCGCCAGCAGCGCAGGGGGAAACACTGAAGCTTTCTTT. Its protein product is CASSAGGNTEAFF.

This chain uses TRBV6-1 with TRBJ2-1, with D unclear. The CDR3 runs 13 residues. Germline values: CDR1 MNHNS, CDR2 SASEGT. V was cut by 6 bases and J by 3 bases, with 9 bases left in between. Here the CDR3 DNA reads TGTGCCAGCAGGCCCCTACTCTACAATGAGCAGTTCTTC. This encodes CASRPLLYNEQFF.

The J gene is TRBJ2-1, the V gene TRBV19; D is perhaps TRBD2 (5 bases). Trimming pared 3 bases from V and 6 bases from J, leaving 15 bases between. There are 15 residues in the CDR3. Per the germline V gene, CDR1 is LNHDA and CDR2 is SQIVND (reference sequence). The CDR3 here is CASSMRAYQGNEQFF. The CDR3 nucleotides are TGTGCCAGTAGTATGAGGGCCTACCAAGGCAATGAGCAGTTCTTC.

This clone came up once. The chain combines TRBV7-9 with TRBJ1-1, with D possibly being TRBD1 (5 bases). V shed 2 bases and J shed 4 bases, with 26 bases lying between them. Germline values: CDR1 SEHNR, CDR2 FQNEAQ (reference sequence). The CDR3 length is 19 residues. The CDR3 DNA reads as TGTGCCAGCAGCTTAACCCAGCTTAAAGGGAGGCTGGGGGGCACTGAAGCTTTCTTT. This encodes CASSLTQLKGRLGGTEAFF.

The chain is built from TRBV4-1 and TRBJ1-3; the D is unclear. This CDR3 is 15 amino acids long. From germline, CDR1 is MGHRA and CDR2 YSYEKL. V was shortened by 0 bases and J by 2 bases, with 8 bases between the two germline ends. CDR3 nucleotides: TGCGCCAGCAGCCAAGATCAAGGCACTGGAAACACCATATATTTT. This sequence encodes CASSQDQGTGNTIYF.

With regard to this clone: The sample contains more than one DNA sequence encoding this CDR3. The V and J genes are TRBV7-9 and TRBJ1-5; 7 bases match TRBD1. V trimming: 5 bases; J trimming: 2 bases; junction bases outside the gene matches: 3. The CDR3 covers 14 residues. The germline V gene encodes CDR1 SEHNR and CDR2 FQNEAQ (reference sequence). As DNA, the CDR3 is TGTGCCAGCAGCCCTCAGGGGGGCAATCAGCCCCAGCATTTT. Translated: CASSPQGGNQPQHF.

The rearrangement joins TRBV11-2 to TRBJ2-7, with unresolved D. The V and J ends lost 2 bases and 6 bases respectively, with 8 bases between them. The germline V gene encodes CDR1 SGHAT and CDR2 FQNNGV. This CDR3 comprises 12 residues. Here the CDR3 reads CASSLIGSEQYF. The CDR3 DNA is TGTGCCAGCAGCTTAATAGGTTCCGAGCAGTACTTC. The whole variable domain, remainder taken from reference TRBV11-2 and TRBJ2-7, is EAGVAQSPRYKIIEKRQSVAFWCNPISGHATLYWYQQILGQGPKLLIQFQNNGVVDDSQLPKDRFSAERLKGVDSTLKIQPAKLEDSAVYLCASSLIGSEQYFGPGTRLTVT.

This chain connects TRBV11-2 to TRBJ2-1; D uncertain. V was clipped by 5 bases and J by 7 bases, with 9 bases between them. Germline CDR1 reads SGHAT; CDR2 reads FQNNGV. CDR3 length: 12 residues. The CDR3 DNA sequence: TGTGCCAGCAGCAGGGATCGTAATGAGCAGTTCTTC. It specifies CASSRDRNEQFF. The whole variable domain, remainder taken from reference TRBV11-2 and TRBJ2-1, is EAGVAQSPRYKIIEKRQSVAFWCNPISGHATLYWYQQILGQGPKLLIQFQNNGVVDDSQLPKDRFSAERLKGVDSTLKIQPAKLEDSAVYLCASSRDRNEQFFGPGTRLTVL.

The chain's CDR3 is CASSLGTGFTNVLTF. The CDR3 DNA sequence: TGTGCCAGCAGCTTAGGGACAGGGTTTACCAACGTCCTGACTTTC. The J gene is TRBJ2-6, the V gene TRBV11-3; 8 bases align to TRBD1. The germline CDR1 and CDR2 sequences are SGHNT and YENEEA. This CDR3 is built from 15 residues. V shed 1 base, J shed 8 bases, and the junction held 4 bases outside the gene matches.

V usage is TRBV5-1 and J usage is TRBJ2-5, with D perhaps TRBD1 (6 bases). Germline values: CDR1 SGHRS, CDR2 YFSETQ. There are 14 residues in the CDR3. The V and J ends lost 3 bases and 4 bases respectively, with 13 bases between them. The CDR3 DNA follows: TGCGCCAGCAGCTCCGGGACATCCGGAGAGACCCAGTACTTC. This encodes CASSSGTSGETQYF.

The V call is TRBV5-1, the J call TRBJ2-1, with 8 bases aligning to TRBD2. J was trimmed by 4 bases and V by 2 bases; bases with no gene match: 5. Germline CDR1 and CDR2: SGHRS and YFSETQ. CDR3 length: 15 residues. The CDR3 nucleotides read TGCGCCAGCAGCTTAGGACTAGCCTCGTACAATGAGCAGTTCTTC. The encoded protein is CASSLGLASYNEQFF.

The chain couples TRBV19 to TRBJ1-5; the match to TRBD1 covers 8 bases. This CDR3 contains 17 residues. CDR1 is LNHDA, CDR2 SQIVND, per germline (reference sequence). Losses at the gene ends were 0 bases for V and 2 bases for J; bases not matched to a gene: 6. DNA of the CDR3: TGTGCCAGTAGTATAGATCTCGGACAGGGAGGCAATCAGCCCCAGCATTTT. Amino acid sequence: CASSIDLGQGGNQPQHF.

This rearrangement joins TRBV11-2 to TRBJ2-1; 7 bases map to TRBD1. Germline V gene lookup returns CDR1 SGHAT and CDR2 FQNNGV. With 1 base clipped from V and 7 bases from J, the junction kept 1 base outside the gene matches. The CDR3 extends over 13 amino acids. The CDR3 DNA reads as TGTGCCAGCAGCTTAGCAGGGGGAAATGAGCAGTTCTTC. This encodes CASSLAGGNEQFF.

The gene calls are TRBV5-4 and TRBJ2-1; weak D call: TRBD2 (5 bases). Per germline, CDR1 SGHNT and CDR2 YYREEE (reference sequence). With 1 base removed from V and 6 bases from J, the gap between germline ends came to 17 bases. CDR3 length: 16 residues. The CDR3 protein is CASSLTRLAGANEQFF. Written as DNA, the CDR3 is TGTGCCAGCAGCTTGACACGCCTAGCTGGAGCCAATGAGCAGTTCTTC.

The chain joins TRBV5-5 to TRBJ2-7; weak D call: TRBD2 (5 bases). Trimming cost V 4 bases and J 7 bases, with 18 bases left between them. The germline V gene encodes CDR1 SGHKS and CDR2 YYEKEE (reference sequence). The CDR3 consists of 14 residues. The CDR3 is CASSRGGSSKEQYF. The CDR3 DNA sequence: TGTGCCAGCAGCCGAGGAGGTTCGTCCAAGGAGCAGTACTTC.

V usage is TRBV21-1 and J usage is TRBJ2-7; the table's D gene call, TRBD2, was not cross checked with the DNA. TRBV21-1 is an annotated pseudogene. The CDR3 contains 14 residues. The CDR3: CASSRGVSSYEQYV. In DNA form, the CDR3 reads TGTGCCAGCAGCAGGGGGGTATCGTCCTACGAGCAGTACGTC.

For the CDR3, the DNA is TGTGCCAGCAGCTTTAAGGGCTGGCAGTACTTC. It yields the protein CASSFKGWQYF. The V and J genes are TRBV7-2 and TRBJ2-7; D is unresolved. Germline-derived CDR1 and CDR2 are SGHTA and FQGNSA. This CDR3 is built from 11 residues. V lost 3 bases and J lost 9, with 9 bases in between.

The rearrangement links TRBV6-6 to TRBJ1-1; TRBD1 agrees at 8 bases. Germline V gene lookup returns CDR1 MNHNY and CDR2 SVGAGI (reference sequence). V shed 4 bases, J shed 3 bases, and the junction held 10 bases outside the gene matches. The CDR3 is 16 amino acids. The CDR3 sequence is CASSSEAGGQDTEAFF. CDR3 sequence (DNA): TGTGCCAGCAGTTCCGAAGCAGGGGGCCAGGACACTGAAGCTTTCTTT.

The rearrangement uses TRBV28 and TRBJ1-1; D call uncertain. This CDR3 region has 13 residues. Germline CDR1 is MDHEN and CDR2 is SYDVKM. V was cut by 3 bases and J by 4 bases, with 9 bases left in between. The chain's CDR3 is CASSLQGSTEAFF. The CDR3 DNA is TGTGCCAGCAGTTTGCAAGGGAGCACTGAAGCTTTCTTT. Supplemented by reference TRBV28 and TRBJ1-1, the full variable domain reads DVKVTQSSRYLVKRTGEKVFLECVQDMDHENMFWYRQDPGLGLRLIYFSYDVKMKEKGDIPEGYSVSREKKERFSLILESASTNQTSMYLCASSLQGSTEAFFGQGTRLTVV.

This clone was seen once. This chain links TRBV5-4 with TRBJ1-2, with 7 positions matching TRBD1. This CDR3 is 14 amino acids long. Germline loops: CDR1 SGHNT, CDR2 YYREEE (reference sequence). With V trimmed by 3 bases and J by 8 bases, 10 bases remained unmatched. The CDR3 DNA is TGTGCCAGCAGCTCTCCTACAGGGGCGTGGGGCTACACCTTC. This sequence encodes CASSSPTGAWGYTF.

The rearrangement links TRBV2 to TRBJ1-1; TRBD1 matches 8 bases. The CDR3 is 16 residues long. The germline gives CDR1 SNHLY, CDR2 FYNNEI. V lost 3 bases and J lost 0; bases outside the gene matches: 6. The CDR3 region has the DNA TGTGCCAGCAGTGACAACAGGGGGGGAATGAACACTGAAGCTTTCTTT. This translates into CASSDNRGGMNTEAFF.